The clone carrying this TCR beta chain was observed a handful of times. Its antigen is undetermined. The data derive from a study of cytomegalovirus exposure and HLA in healthy donors. Whole-study results and caveats: First-cohort TCR clusters were later found to tend to co-occur in the roughly 130 validation repertoires. Cytomegalovirus status was reportedly diagnosed by the classifier with high specificity and sensitivity. There were some public TCRs occurring in many donors, but most TCR sequences were rare.

The data were produced by immunoSEQ multiplex PCR, yet TCRdb's version contains in-frame clones alone and is incomplete. The repertoire holds roughly 100,000 clones, with more than 85% as singletons. These donors were members of the 120-subject validation cohort, a group separate from the roughly 670-subject first cohort. The CDR3 consists of 14 residues. V lost 3 bases and J 4 bases, leaving 10 bases between the germline ends. Germline CDR1 MNHNS, CDR2 SASEGT. The sample consisted of PBMCs. The TCR sequence derives from a woman between 18 and 30 years old in good health and CMV-seropositive. The chain employs TRBV6-1 and TRBJ1-5, with D uncertain. CDR3 in amino acids: CASSEDGENQPQHF. The DNA of the CDR3 is TGTGCCAGCAGTGAGGACGGGGAGAATCAGCCCCAGCATTTT.